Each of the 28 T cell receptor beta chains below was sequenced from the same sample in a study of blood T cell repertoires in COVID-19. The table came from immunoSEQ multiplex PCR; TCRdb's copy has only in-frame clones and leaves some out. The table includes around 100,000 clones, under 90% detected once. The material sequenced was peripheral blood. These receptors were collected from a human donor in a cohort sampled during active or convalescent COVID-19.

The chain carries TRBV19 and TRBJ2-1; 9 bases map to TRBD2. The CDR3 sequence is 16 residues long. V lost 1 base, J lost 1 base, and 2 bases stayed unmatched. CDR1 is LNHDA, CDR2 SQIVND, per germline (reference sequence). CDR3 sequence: CASSIALAGSYNEQFF. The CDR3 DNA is TGTGCCAGTAGTATAGCCCTAGCGGGGTCCTACAATGAGCAGTTCTTC.

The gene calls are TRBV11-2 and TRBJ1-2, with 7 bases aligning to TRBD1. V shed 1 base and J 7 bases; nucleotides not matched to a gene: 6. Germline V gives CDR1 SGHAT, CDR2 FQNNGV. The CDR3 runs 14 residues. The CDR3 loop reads CASSLGRQGSGYTF. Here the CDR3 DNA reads TGTGCCAGCAGCTTAGGCCGACAGGGAAGTGGCTACACCTTC.

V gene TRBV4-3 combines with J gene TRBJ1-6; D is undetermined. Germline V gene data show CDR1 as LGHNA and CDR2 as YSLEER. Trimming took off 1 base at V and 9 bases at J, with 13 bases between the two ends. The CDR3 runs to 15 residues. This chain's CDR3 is CASSQARAPPSPLHF. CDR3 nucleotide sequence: TGCGCCAGCAGCCAAGCACGAGCCCCACCTTCACCCCTCCACTTT.

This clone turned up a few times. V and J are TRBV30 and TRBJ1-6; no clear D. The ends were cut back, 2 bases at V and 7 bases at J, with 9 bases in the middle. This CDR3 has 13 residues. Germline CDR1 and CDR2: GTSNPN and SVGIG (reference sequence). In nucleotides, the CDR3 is TGTGCCTGGAGTCCAGGATCCAATTCACCCCTCCACTTT. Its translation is CAWSPGSNSPLHF.

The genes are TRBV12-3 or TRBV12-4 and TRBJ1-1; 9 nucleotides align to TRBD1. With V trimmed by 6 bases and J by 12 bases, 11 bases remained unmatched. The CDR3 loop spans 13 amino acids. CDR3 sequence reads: CASSPPGTGLTFF. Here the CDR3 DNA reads TGTGCCAGCAGCCCCCCGGGGACAGGGTTAACTTTCTTT.

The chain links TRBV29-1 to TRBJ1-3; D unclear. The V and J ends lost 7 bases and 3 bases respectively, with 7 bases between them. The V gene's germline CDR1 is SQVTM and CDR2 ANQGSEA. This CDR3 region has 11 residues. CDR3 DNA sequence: TGCAGCGCAGGAGATGGAAACACCATATATTTT. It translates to CSAGDGNTIYF.

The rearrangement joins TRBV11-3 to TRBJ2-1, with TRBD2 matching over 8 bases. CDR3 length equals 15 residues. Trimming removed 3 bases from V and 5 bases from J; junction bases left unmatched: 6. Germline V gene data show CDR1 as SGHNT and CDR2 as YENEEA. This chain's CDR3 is CASSFLVAGHNEQFF. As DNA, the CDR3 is TGTGCCAGCAGCTTTCTCGTAGCGGGACACAATGAGCAGTTCTTC.

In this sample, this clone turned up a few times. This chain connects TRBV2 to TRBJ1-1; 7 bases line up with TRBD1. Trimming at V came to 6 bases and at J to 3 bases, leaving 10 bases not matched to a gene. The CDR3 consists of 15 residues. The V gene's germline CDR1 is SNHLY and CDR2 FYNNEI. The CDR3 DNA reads TGTGCCAGCAGATATAAACAGGGGATATACACTGAAGCTTTCTTT. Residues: CASRYKQGIYTEAFF.

Here the CDR3 reads CASSGRVGGAGELFF. In DNA form, the CDR3 reads TGTGCCAGCAGCGGGCGCGTTGGGGGGGCCGGGGAGCTGTTTTTT. The chain combines TRBV11-2 with TRBJ2-2; TRBD2 agrees at 7 bases. The CDR3 extends over 15 amino acids. Germline CDR1 and CDR2: SGHAT and FQNNGV. V lost 5 bases to trimming and J lost 6 bases; unmatched junction nucleotides: 9.

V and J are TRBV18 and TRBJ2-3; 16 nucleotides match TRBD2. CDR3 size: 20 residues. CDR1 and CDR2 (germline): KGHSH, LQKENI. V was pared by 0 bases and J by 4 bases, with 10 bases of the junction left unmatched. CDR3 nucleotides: TGTGCCAGCTCACCACCGGGACTAGCGGGGGGGCAGGGGGGCGCAGATACGCAGTATTTT. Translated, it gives CASSPPGLAGGQGGADTQYF.

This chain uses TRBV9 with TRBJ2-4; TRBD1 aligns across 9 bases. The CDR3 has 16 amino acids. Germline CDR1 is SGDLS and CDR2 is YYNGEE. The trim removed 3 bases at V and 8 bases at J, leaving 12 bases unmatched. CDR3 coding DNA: TGTGCCAGCAGCGCCAGACCGACAGGGGGGTTGGACATTCAGTACTTC. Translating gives CASSARPTGGLDIQYF. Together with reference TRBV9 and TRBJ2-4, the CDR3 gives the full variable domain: DSGVTQTPKHLITATGQRVTLRCSPRSGDLSVYWYQQSLDQGLQFLIQYYNGEERAKGNILERFSAQQFPDLHSELNLSSLELGDSALYFCASSARPTGGLDIQYFGAGTRLSVL.

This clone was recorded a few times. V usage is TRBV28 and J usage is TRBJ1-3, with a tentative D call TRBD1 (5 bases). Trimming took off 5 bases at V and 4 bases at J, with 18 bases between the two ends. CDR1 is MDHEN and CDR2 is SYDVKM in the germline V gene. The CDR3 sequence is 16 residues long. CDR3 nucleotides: TGTGCCAGCAGTCCGTATGACCCTGGGGCAGGAAACACCATATATTTT. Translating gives CASSPYDPGAGNTIYF.

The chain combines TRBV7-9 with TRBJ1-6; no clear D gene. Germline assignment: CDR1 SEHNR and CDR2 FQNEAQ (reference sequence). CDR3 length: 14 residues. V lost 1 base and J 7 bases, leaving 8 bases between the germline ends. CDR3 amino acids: CASSLVYLNSPLHF. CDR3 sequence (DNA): TGTGCCAGCAGCTTAGTATATTTGAATTCACCCCTCCACTTT.

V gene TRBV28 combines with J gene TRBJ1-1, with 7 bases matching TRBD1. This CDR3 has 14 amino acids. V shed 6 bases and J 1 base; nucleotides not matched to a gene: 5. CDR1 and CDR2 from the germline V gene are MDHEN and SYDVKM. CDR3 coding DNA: TGTGCCAGCAGACAGGGGCGGCAGAACACTGAAGCTTTCTTT. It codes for CASRQGRQNTEAFF.

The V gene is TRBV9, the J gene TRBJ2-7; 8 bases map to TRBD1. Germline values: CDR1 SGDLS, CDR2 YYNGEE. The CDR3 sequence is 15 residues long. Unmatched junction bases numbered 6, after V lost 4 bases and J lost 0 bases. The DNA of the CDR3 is TGTGCCAGCAGCAGAGGCGGACAGGGCTCCTACGAGCAGTACTTC. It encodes CASSRGGQGSYEQYF.

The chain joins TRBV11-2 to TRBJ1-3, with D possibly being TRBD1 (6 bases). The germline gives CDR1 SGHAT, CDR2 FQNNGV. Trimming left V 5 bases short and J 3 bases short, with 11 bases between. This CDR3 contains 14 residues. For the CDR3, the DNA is TGTGCCAGCAGCCTACAGGGAGATGGAAACACCATATATTTT. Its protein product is CASSLQGDGNTIYF.

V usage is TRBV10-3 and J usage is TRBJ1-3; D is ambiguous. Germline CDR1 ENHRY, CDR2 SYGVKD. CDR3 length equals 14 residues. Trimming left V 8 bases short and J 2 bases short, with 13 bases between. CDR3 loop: CAISLARTGNTIYF. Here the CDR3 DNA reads TGTGCCATCTCCCTGGCCAGAACTGGAAACACCATATATTTT.

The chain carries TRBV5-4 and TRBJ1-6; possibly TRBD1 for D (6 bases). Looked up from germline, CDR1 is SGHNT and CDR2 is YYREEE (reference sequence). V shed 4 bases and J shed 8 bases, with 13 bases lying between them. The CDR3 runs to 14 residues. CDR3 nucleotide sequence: TGTGCCAGCAGCGTTACAGGGCGGGATTCACCCCTCCACTTT. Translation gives CASSVTGRDSPLHF.

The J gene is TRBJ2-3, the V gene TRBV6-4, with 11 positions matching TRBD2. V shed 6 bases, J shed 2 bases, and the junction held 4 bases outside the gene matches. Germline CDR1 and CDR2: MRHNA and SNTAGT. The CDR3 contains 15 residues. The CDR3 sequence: CASSRLAGLTDTQYF. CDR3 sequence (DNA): TGTGCCAGCAGCCGACTAGCGGGGCTCACAGATACGCAGTATTTT.

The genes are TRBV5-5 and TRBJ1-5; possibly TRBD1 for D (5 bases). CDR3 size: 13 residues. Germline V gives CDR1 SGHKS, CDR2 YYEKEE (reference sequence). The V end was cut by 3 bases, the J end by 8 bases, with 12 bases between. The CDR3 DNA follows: TGTGCCAGCAGCTGGGCGGGGGAGGAGCCCCAGCATTTT. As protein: CASSWAGEEPQHF.

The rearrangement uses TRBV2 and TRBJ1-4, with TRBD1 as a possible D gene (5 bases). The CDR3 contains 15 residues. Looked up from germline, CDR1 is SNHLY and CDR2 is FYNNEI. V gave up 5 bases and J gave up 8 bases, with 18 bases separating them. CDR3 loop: CASSWSGGEEEKLFF. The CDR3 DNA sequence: TGTGCCAGCAGTTGGTCGGGGGGGGAAGAGGAAAAACTGTTTTTT.

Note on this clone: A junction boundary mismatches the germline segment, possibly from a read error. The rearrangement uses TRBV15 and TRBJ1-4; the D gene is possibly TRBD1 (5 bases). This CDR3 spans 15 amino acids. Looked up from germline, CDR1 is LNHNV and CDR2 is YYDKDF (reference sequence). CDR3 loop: CATSREGTTREKLFF. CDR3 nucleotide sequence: TGTGCCACCAGCCGAGAGGGGACTACACGTGAAAAACTGTTTTTT.

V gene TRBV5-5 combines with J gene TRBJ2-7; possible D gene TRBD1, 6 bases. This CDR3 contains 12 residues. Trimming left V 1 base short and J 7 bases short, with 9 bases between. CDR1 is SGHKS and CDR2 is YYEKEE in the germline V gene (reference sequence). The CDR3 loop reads CASSLSGDEQYF. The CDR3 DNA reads TGTGCCAGCAGCTTGTCAGGGGATGAGCAGTACTTC.

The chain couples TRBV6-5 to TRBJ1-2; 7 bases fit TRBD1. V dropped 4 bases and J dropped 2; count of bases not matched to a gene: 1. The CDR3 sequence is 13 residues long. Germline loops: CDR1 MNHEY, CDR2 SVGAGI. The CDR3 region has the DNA TGTGCCAGCAGTTCGACAGGGAACTATGGCTACACCTTC. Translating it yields CASSSTGNYGYTF.

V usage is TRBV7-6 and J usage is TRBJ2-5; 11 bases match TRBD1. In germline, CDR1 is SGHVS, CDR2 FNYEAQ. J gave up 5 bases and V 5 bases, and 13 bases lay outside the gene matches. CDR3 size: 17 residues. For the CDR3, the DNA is TGTGCCAGCAGCGCGGGAGGGAGGACAGGGGGCGTGGAGACCCAGTACTTC. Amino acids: CASSAGGRTGGVETQYF.

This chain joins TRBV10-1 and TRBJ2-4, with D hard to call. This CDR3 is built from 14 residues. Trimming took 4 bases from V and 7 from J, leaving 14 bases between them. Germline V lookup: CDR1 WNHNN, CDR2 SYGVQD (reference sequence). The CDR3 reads CASSVPLGENIQYF. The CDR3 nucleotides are TGCGCCAGCAGTGTTCCCCTCGGTGAGAACATTCAGTACTTC.

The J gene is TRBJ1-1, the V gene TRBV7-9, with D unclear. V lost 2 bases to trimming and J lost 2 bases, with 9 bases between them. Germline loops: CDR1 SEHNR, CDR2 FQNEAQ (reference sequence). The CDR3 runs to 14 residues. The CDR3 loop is CASSLRARNTEAFF. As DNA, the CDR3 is TGTGCCAGCAGCTTAAGAGCCCGTAACACTGAAGCTTTCTTT. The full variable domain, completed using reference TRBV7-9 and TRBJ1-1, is DTGVSQNPRHKITKRGQNVTFRCDPISEHNRLYWYRQTLGQGPEFLTYFQNEAQLEKSRLLSDRFSAERPKGSFSTLEIQRTEQGDSAMYLCASSLRARNTEAFFGQGTRLTVV.

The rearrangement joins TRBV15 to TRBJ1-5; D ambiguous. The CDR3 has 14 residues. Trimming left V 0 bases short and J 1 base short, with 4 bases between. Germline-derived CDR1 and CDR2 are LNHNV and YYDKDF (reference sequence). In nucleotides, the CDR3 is TGTGCCACCAGCAGAGAACAGAGCAATCAGCCCCAGCATTTT. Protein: CATSREQSNQPQHF.